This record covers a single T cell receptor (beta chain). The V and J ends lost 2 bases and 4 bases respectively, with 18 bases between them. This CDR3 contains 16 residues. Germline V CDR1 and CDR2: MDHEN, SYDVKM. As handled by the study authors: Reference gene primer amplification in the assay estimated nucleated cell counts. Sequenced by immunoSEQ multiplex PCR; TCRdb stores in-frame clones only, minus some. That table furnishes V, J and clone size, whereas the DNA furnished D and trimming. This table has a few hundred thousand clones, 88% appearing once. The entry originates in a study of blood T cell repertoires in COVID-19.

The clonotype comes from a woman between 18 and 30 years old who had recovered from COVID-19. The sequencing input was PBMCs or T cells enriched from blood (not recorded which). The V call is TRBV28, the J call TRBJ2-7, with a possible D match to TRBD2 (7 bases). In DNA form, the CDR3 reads TGTGCCAGCAGTTTAATCGGCGGGGGCGATCAGTACGAGCAGTACTTC. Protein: CASSLIGGGDQYEQYF.